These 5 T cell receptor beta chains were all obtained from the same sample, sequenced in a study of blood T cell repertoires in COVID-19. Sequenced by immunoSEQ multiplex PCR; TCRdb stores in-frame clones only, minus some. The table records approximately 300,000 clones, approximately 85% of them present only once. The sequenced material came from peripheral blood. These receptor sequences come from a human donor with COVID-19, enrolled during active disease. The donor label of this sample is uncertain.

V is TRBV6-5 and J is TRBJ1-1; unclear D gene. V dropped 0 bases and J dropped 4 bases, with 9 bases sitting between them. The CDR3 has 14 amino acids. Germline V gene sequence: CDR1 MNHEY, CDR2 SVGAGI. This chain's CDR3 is CASSYSIGSTEAFF. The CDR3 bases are TGTGCCAGCAGTTACTCGATAGGGAGCACTGAAGCTTTCTTT.

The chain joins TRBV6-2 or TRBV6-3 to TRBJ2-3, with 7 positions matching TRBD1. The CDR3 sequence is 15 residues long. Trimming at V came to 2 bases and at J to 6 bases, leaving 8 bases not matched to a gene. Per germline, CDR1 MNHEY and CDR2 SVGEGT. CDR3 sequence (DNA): TGTGCCAGCAGTTACAGACAGGGCTGGACGGATACGCAGTATTTT. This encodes CASSYRQGWTDTQYF.

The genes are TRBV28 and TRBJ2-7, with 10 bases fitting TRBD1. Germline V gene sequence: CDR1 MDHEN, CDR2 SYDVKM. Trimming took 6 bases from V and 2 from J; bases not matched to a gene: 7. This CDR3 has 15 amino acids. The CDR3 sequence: CASRERGQGTYEQYF. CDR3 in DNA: TGTGCCAGCAGGGAAAGGGGACAGGGGACCTACGAGCAGTACTTC.

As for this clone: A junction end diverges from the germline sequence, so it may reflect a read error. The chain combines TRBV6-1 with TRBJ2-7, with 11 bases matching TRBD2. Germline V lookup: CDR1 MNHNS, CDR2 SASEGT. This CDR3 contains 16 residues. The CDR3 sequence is CASSATTSGISYEQYF. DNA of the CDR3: TGCGCCAGCAGTGCGACGACTAGCGGGATCTCCTACGAGCAGTACTTC.

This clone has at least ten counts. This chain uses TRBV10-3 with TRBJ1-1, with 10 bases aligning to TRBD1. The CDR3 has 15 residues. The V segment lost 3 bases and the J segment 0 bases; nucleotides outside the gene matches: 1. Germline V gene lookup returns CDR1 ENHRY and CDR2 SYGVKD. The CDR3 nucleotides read TGTGCCATCAGTGATGGGACAGGGGTGAACACTGAAGCTTTCTTT. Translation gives CAISDGTGVNTEAFF.